This T cell receptor (beta chain) was documented in a study of blood T cell repertoires in COVID-19. Study information: Whether acute or convalescent, the COVID-19 samples came from the United States, Italy and Spain.

V lost 3 bases and J 4 bases, leaving 9 bases between the germline ends. The CDR3 runs 13 residues. Germline CDR1 reads LNHDA; CDR2 reads SQIVND (reference sequence). In the original workflow: Amplifying reference gene primers gave estimates of nucleated cell counts. TCRdb's table, derived via immunoSEQ multiplex PCR, lists solely in-frame clones and lacks some. V, J and clone size are those of that table, while D and trimming were read from the DNA. The repertoire holds about 320,000 clones, 90% seen once, with around 3.9% in the top ten. The material sequenced was PBMCs or T cells enriched from blood (not recorded which). V is TRBV19 and J is TRBJ1-2; D is perhaps TRBD1 (5 bases). The receptor was isolated from a woman in her thirties who had been exposed to COVID-19. The CDR3 is CASSISGGYGYTF. The CDR3 DNA follows: TGTGCCAGTAGTATTTCGGGGGGCTATGGCTACACCTTC.